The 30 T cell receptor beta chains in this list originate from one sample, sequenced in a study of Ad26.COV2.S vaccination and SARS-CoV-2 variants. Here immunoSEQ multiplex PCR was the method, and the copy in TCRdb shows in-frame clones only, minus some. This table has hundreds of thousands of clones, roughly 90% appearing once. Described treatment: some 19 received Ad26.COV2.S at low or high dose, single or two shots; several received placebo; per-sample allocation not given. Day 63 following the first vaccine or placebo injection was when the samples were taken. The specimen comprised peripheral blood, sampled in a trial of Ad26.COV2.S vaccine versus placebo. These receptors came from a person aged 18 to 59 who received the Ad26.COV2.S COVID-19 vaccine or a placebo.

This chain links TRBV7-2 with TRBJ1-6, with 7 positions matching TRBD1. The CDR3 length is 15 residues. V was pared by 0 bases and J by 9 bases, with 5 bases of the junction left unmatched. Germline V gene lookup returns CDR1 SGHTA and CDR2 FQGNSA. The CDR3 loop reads CASSLAGGAGSPLHF. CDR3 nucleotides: TGTGCCAGCAGCTTAGCAGGGGGCGCGGGTTCACCCCTCCACTTT.

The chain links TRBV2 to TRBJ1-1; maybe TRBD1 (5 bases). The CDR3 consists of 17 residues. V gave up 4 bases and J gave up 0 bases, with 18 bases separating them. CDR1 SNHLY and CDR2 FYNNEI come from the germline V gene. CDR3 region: CASSAPSGHRMNTEAFF. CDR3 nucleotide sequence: TGTGCCAGCAGTGCCCCCTCGGGGCATAGGATGAACACTGAAGCTTTCTTT.

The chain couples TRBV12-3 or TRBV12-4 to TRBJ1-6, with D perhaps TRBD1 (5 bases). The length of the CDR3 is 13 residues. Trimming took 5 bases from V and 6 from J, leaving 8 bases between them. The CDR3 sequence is CASSIQGNSPLHF. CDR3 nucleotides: TGTGCCAGCAGTATCCAGGGTAATTCACCCCTCCACTTT.

The chain's CDR3 is CASSLRDLQYF. CDR3 sequence (DNA): TGTGCCAGCAGTTTGAGGGACTTGCAGTATTTT. The chain employs TRBV12-3 or TRBV12-4 and TRBJ2-3; the D gene is possibly TRBD2 (6 bases). Trimming took 3 bases from V and 11 from J, leaving 9 bases between them. CDR3 length equals 11 residues.

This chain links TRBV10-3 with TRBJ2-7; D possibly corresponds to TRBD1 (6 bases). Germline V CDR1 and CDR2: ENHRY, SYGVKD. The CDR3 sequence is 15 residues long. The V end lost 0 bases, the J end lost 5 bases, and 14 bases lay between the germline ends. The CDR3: CAISESAGERDEQYF. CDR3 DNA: TGTGCCATCAGTGAGTCTGCAGGGGAGAGGGACGAGCAGTACTTC.

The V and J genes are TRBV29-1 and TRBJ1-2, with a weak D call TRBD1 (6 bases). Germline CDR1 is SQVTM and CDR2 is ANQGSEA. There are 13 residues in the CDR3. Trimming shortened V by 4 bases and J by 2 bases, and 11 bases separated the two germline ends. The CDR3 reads CSVGGAGNYGYTF. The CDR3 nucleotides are TGCAGCGTTGGGGGGGCAGGAAACTATGGCTACACCTTC.

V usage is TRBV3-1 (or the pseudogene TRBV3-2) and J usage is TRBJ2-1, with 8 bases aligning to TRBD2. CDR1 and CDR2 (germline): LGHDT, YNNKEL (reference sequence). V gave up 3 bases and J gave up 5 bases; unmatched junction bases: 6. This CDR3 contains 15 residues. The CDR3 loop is CASSQSAGVHNEQFF. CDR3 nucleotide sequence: TGTGCCAGCAGCCAGTCAGCGGGAGTGCACAATGAGCAGTTCTTC.

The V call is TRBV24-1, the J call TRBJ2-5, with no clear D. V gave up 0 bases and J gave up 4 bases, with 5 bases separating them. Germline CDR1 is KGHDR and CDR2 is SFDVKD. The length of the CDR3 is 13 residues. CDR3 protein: CATSDLGLETQYF. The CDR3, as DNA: TGTGCCACCAGTGATTTGGGGCTAGAGACCCAGTACTTC.

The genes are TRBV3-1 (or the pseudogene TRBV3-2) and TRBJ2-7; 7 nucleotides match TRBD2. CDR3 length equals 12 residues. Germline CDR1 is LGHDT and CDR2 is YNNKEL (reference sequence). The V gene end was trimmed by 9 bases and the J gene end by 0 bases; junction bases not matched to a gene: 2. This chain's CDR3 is CARLATSYEQYF. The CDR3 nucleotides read TGTGCCAGACTAGCGACCTCCTACGAGCAGTACTTC.

CDR3 amino acids: CASSQVVAGAADTQYF. CDR3 coding DNA: TGTGCCAGCAGCCAAGTCGTCGCGGGAGCAGCAGATACGCAGTATTTT. This chain joins TRBV3-1 (or the pseudogene TRBV3-2) and TRBJ2-3, with TRBD2 identical over 7 bases. Losses at the gene ends were 1 base for V and 4 bases for J; bases not matched to a gene: 8. Germline CDR1 and CDR2: LGHDT and YNNKEL (reference sequence). This CDR3 is built from 16 residues.

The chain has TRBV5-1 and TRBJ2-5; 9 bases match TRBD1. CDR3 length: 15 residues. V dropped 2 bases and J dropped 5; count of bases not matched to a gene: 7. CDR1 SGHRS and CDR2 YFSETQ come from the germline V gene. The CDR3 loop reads CASSFVQGQGETQYF. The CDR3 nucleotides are TGCGCCAGCAGCTTTGTCCAGGGACAGGGTGAGACCCAGTACTTC. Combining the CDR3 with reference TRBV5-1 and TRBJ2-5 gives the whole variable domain KAGVTQTPRYLIKTRGQQVTLSCSPISGHRSVSWYQQTPGQGLQFLFEYFSETQRNKGNFPGRFSGRQFSNSRSEMNVSTLELGDSALYLCASSFVQGQGETQYFGPGTRLLVL.

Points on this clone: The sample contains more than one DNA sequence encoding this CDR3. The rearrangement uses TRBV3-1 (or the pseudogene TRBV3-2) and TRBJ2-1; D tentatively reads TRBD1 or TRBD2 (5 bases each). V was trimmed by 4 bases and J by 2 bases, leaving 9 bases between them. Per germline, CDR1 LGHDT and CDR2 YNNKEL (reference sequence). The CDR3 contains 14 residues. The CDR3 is CASSPLGAYNEQFF. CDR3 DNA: TGTGCCAGCAGCCCCCTGGGGGCCTACAATGAGCAGTTCTTC.

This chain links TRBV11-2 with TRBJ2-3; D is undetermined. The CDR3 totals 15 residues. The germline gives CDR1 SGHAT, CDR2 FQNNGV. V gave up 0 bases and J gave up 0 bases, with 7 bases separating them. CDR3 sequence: CASSLEATSTDTQYF. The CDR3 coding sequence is TGTGCCAGCAGCTTAGAAGCGACTAGCACAGATACGCAGTATTTT.

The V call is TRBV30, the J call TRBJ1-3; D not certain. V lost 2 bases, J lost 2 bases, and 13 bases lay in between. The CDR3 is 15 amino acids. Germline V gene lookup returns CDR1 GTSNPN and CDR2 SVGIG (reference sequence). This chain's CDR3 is CAWSLWGGAGNTIYF. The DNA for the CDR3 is TGTGCCTGGAGTTTATGGGGAGGAGCTGGAAACACCATATATTTT.

For the CDR3, the DNA is TGTGCCAGCAATCCCGGGATCGACGAGCAGTACTTC. Translating it yields CASNPGIDEQYF. V usage is TRBV2 and J usage is TRBJ2-7, with D maybe TRBD2 (5 bases). V lost 7 bases and J 5 bases, leaving 12 bases between the germline ends. This CDR3 comprises 12 residues. The germline V gene encodes CDR1 SNHLY and CDR2 FYNNEI.

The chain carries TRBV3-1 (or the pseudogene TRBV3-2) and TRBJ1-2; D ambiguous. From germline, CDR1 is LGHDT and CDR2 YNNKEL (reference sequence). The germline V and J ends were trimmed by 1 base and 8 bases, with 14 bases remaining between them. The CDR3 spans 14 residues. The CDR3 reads CASSQGIRTGGYTF. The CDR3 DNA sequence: TGTGCCAGCAGCCAAGGAATCCGGACGGGAGGCTACACCTTC.

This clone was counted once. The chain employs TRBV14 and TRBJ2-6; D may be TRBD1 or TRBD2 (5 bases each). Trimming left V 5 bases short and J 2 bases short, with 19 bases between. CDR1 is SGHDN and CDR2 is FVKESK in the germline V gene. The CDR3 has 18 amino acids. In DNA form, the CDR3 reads TGTGCCAGCAGCAAAGGTCGGGGACCAGGAACTGGGGCCAACGTCCTGACTTTC. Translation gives CASSKGRGPGTGANVLTF.

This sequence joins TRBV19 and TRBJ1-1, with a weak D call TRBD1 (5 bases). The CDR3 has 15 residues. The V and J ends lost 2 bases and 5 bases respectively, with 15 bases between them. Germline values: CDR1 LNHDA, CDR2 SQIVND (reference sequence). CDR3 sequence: CASSIISGGGTEAFF. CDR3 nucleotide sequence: TGTGCCAGTAGTATAATTTCGGGCGGGGGAACTGAAGCTTTCTTT.

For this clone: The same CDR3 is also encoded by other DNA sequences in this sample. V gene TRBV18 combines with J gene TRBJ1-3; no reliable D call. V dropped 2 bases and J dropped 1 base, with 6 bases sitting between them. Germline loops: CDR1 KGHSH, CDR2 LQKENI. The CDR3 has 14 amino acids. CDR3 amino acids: CASSPTDSGNTIYF. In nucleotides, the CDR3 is TGTGCCAGCTCACCAACAGATTCTGGAAACACCATATATTTT.

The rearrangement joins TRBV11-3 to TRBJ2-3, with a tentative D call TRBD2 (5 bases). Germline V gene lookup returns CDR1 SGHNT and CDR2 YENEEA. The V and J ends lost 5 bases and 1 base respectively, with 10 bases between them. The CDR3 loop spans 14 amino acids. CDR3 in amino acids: CASSRGGGTDTQYF. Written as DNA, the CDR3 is TGTGCCAGCAGCCGAGGAGGAGGCACAGATACGCAGTATTTT.

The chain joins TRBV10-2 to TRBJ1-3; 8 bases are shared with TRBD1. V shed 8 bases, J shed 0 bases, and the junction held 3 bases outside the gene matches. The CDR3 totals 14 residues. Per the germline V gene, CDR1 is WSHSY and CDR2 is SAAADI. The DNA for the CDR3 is TGCGCCAGCCAACAGGGGGACTCTGGAAACACCATATATTTT. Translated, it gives CASQQGDSGNTIYF.

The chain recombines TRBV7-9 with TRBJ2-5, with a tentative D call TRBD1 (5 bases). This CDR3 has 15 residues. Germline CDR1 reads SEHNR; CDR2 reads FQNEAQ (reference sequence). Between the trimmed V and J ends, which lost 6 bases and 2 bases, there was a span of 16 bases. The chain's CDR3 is CASSRLGQVQETQYF. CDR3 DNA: TGTGCCAGCAGTCGCCTCGGACAAGTACAAGAGACCCAGTACTTC.

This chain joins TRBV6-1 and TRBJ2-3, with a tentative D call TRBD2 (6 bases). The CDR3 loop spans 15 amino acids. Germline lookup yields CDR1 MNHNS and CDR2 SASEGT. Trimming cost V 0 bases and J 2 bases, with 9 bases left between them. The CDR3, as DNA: TGTGCCAGCAGTGAAGCTTGGGAGGCCACAGATACGCAGTATTTT. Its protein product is CASSEAWEATDTQYF.

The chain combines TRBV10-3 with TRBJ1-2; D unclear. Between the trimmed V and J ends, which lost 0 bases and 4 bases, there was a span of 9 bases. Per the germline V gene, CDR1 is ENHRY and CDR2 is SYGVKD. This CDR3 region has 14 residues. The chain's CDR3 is CAISESWQFYGYTF. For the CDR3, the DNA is TGTGCCATCAGTGAGTCGTGGCAGTTCTATGGCTACACCTTC.

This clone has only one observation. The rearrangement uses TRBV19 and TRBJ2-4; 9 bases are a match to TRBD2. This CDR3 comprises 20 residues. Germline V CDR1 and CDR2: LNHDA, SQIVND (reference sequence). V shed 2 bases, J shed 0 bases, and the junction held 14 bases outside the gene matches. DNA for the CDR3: TGTGCCAGTAGTATACTCGGACCATTAGCGGGAGAGGTAGCCAAAAACATTCAGTACTTC. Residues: CASSILGPLAGEVAKNIQYF.

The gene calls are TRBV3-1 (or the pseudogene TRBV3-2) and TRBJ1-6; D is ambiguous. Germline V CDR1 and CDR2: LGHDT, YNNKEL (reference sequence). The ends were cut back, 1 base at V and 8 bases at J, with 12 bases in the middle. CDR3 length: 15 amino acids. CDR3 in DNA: TGTGCCAGCAGCCAAGTTGGACCAGAGGATTCACCCCTCCACTTT. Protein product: CASSQVGPEDSPLHF.

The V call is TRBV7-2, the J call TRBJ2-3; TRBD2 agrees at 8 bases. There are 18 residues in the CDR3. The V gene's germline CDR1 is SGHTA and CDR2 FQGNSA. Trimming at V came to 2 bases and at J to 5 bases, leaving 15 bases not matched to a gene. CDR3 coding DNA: TGTGCCAGCAGCTTAATTCTAGCGGGTTCTCCTTCAAGAGATACGCAGTATTTT. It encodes CASSLILAGSPSRDTQYF.

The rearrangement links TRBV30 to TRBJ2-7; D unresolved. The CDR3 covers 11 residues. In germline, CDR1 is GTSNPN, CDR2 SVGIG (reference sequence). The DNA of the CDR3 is TGTTCCCTCGGACGGACCTACGAGCAGTACTTC. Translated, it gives CSLGRTYEQYF.

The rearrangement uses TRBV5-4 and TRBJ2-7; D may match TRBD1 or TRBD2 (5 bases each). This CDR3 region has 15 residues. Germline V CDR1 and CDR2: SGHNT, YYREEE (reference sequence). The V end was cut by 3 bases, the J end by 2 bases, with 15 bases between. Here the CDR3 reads CASSSTIGQAYEQYF. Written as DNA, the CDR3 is TGTGCCAGCAGCTCGACTATCGGACAAGCCTACGAGCAGTACTTC.

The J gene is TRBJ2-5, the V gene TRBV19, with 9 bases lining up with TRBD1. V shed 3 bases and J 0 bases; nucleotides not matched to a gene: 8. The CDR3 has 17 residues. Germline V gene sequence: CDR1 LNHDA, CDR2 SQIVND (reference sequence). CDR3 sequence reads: CASSMPAGTGHQETQYF. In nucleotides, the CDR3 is TGTGCCAGTAGTATGCCCGCCGGGACAGGGCACCAAGAGACCCAGTACTTC. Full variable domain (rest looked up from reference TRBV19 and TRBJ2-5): DGGITQSPKYLFRKEGQNVTLSCEQNLNHDAMYWYRQDPGQGLRLIYYSQIVNDFQKGDIAEGYSVSREKKESFPLTVTSAQKNPTAFYLCASSMPAGTGHQETQYFGPGTRLLVL.